This is a list of T cell receptor beta chains from one sample in a study of blood T cell repertoires in COVID-19. Profiled with immunoSEQ multiplex PCR; TCRdb holds only in-frame clones, not every one. The sample lists around 68,000 clones, about 90% occurring once. Sequencing used peripheral blood. Receptors originate from a human donor in a cohort sampled during active COVID-19. Both conserved end residues are part of each CDR3.

>TRBV28|TRBJ1-2|13
CASSSGGGYGYTF
>TRBV7-2|TRBJ2-5|16
CASSLGPGTVGVTQYF
>TRBV6-2/TRBV6-3|TRBJ2-5|15
CASSRTSGRQETQYF
>TRBV5-1|TRBJ1-1|14
CASNPIRVHTEAFF
>TRBV5-4|TRBJ2-5|15
CASTGTPGGQETQYF
>TRBV10-3|TRBJ2-7|14
CASSRDRDSYEQYF
>TRBV3-1/TRBV3-2|TRBJ2-7|12
CASSTQVSEQYF
>TRBV10-3|TRBJ1-3|15
CAISYRQTSGNTIYF
>TRBV6-5|TRBJ1-2|13
CASREDRGGGYTF
>TRBV5-6|TRBJ2-3|16
CASSPHRDRRTDTQYF
>TRBV5-6|TRBJ2-4|18
CASSLKQGFRLAKNIQYF
>TRBV12-3/TRBV12-4|TRBJ1-1|12
CATNRGLPEAFF
>TRBV5-1|TRBJ2-2|18
CASSLARTASGNTGELFF
>TRBV18|TRBJ2-2|15
CASSRQEVNTGELFF
>TRBV7-8|TRBJ1-1|13
CASSLAQNTEAFF
>TRBV10-1|TRBJ2-1|14
CASSESAGQDEQFF
>TRBV7-2|TRBJ1-5|15
CASSSSPRGNQPQHF
>TRBV1|TRBJ2-3|20
CTSSCRPRPTCGIDTDTQYF
>TRBV19|TRBJ2-1|14
CASSGTGGYNEQFF
>TRBV28|TRBJ1-5|17
CASRQERWASLNQPQHF
>TRBV2|TRBJ2-6|16
CASSERLLAGTYVLTF
>TRBV5-1|TRBJ2-5|14
CASSHGLTGETQYF
>TRBV5-4|TRBJ2-3|15
CASSLGSGSGDTQYF
>TRBV9|TRBJ2-1|18
CASSVGEGGGVRVSEQFF
>TRBV4-2|TRBJ2-7|17
CASSQGTSGGAIYEQYF
>TRBV11-2|TRBJ2-2|15
CASSFTSANTGELFF
>TRBV7-8|TRBJ1-5|13
CASSLVTSEPQHF
>TRBV9|TRBJ1-5|14
CASSEGGNNQPQHF
>TRBV11-2|TRBJ2-1|14
CASSPLGLYNEQFF
>TRBV3-1/TRBV3-2|TRBJ2-5|13
CASSFGQGATQYF
>TRBV4-1|TRBJ2-3|19
CASSPQTSGGAGSTDTQYF
>TRBV27|TRBJ2-2|15
CASRRLAENTGELFF
>TRBV28|TRBJ1-3|15
CASSASNRVGNTIYF
>TRBV27|TRBJ2-7|16
CASSFWGAVEGSEQYF
>TRBV27|TRBJ2-3|15
CASSLSAGWADTQYF
>TRBV28|TRBJ2-5|16
CASSSPGQGFQETQYF
>TRBV5-1|TRBJ2-2|15
CASSSQGEVTGELFF